This T cell receptor beta chain was captured in a study of resident and recirculating memory T cells in vitiligo. Anyone treated within the previous three months was excluded. Repertoires were generated with immunoSEQ multiplex PCR, while TCRdb's copy carries only in-frame clones and drops some. The sample shows tens of thousands of clones, around 90% of them seen only once. This CDR3 has 17 amino acids. Germline CDR1 is KGHSH and CDR2 is LQKENI. Germline trimming cut 2 bases from V and 0 bases from J; bases unmatched to any gene: 7. Sequencing was carried out using blood. This TCR came from a male donor with vitiligo. This chain uses TRBV18 with TRBJ1-5, with 7 bases that match TRBD1. The CDR3 DNA reads as TGTGCCAGCTCACCAACCCGGACAGGAGTTAGCAATCAGCCCCAGCATTTT. Its translation is CASSPTRTGVSNQPQHF.